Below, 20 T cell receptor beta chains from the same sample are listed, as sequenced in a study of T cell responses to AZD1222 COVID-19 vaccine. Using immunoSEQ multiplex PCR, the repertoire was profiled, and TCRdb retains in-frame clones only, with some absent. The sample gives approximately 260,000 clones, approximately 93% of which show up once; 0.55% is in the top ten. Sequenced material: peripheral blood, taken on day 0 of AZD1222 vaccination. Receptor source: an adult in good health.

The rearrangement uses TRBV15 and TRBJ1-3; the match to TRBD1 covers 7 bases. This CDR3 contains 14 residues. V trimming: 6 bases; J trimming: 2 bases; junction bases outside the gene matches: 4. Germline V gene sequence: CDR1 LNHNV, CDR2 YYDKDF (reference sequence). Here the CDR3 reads CATSTGDPGNTIYF. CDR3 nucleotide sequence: TGTGCCACCAGTACAGGGGACCCTGGAAACACCATATATTTT.

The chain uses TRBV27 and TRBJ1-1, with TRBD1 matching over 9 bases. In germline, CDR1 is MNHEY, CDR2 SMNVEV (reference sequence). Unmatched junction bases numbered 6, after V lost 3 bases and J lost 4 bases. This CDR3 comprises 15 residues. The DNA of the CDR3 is TGTGCCAGCAGTTTGCCTGGGACAGGGCTCACTGAAGCTTTCTTT. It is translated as CASSLPGTGLTEAFF.

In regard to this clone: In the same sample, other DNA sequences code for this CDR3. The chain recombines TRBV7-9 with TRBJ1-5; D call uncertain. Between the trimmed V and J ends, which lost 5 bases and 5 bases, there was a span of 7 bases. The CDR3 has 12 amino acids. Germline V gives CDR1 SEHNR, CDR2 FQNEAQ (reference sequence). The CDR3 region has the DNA TGTGCCAGCAGCCGGTCCGATCAGCCCCAGCATTTT. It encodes CASSRSDQPQHF.

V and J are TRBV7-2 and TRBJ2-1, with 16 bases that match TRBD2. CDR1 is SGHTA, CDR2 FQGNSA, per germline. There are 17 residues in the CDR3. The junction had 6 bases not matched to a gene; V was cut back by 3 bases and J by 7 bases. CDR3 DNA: TGTGCCAGCAGCTTCGGGACTAGCGGGAGGGCGGGAAATGAGCAGTTCTTC. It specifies CASSFGTSGRAGNEQFF.

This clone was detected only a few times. The CDR3: CASSPDGSPLHF. DNA of the CDR3: TGCGCCAGCAGTCCGGACGGATCACCCCTCCACTTT. The V and J genes are TRBV5-1 and TRBJ1-6; D is ambiguous. CDR3 length: 12 amino acids. The V gene's germline CDR1 is SGHRS and CDR2 YFSETQ. V was trimmed by 5 bases and J by 10 bases, leaving 10 bases between them. The full variable domain, in which reference TRBV5-1 and TRBJ1-6 provide the parts outside the CDR3, is KAGVTQTPRYLIKTRGQQVTLSCSPISGHRSVSWYQQTPGQGLQFLFEYFSETQRNKGNFPGRFSGRQFSNSRSEMNVSTLELGDSALYLCASSPDGSPLHFGNGTRLTVT.

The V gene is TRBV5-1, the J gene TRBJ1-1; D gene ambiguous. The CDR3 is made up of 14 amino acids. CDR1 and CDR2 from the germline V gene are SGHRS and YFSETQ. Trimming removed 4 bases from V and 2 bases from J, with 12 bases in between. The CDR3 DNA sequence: TGCGCCAGCAGCCCCCTAGGGCCCAACACTGAAGCTTTCTTT. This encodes CASSPLGPNTEAFF.

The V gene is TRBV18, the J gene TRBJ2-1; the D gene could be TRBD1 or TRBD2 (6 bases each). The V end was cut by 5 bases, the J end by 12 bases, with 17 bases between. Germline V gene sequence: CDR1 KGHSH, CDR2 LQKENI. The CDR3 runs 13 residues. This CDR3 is CASSSGDWRGQFF. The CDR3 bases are TGTGCCAGCTCATCAGGGGACTGGAGGGGGCAGTTCTTC.

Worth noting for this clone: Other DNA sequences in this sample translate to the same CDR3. The CDR3 loop is CASSPGGSNQPQHF. The CDR3 nucleotides are TGTGCCAGCTCACCAGGGGGTAGCAATCAGCCCCAGCATTTT. This chain connects TRBV18 to TRBJ1-5, with D maybe TRBD1 (5 bases). With 2 bases removed from V and 0 bases from J, the gap between germline ends came to 5 bases. Germline values: CDR1 KGHSH, CDR2 LQKENI. The CDR3 length is 14 residues.

The chain's CDR3 is CASSFSEGGTGFYEQYF. The CDR3 DNA follows: TGTGCCAGCAGCTTTTCGGAGGGCGGGACAGGGTTTTACGAGCAGTACTTC. The chain uses TRBV5-6 and TRBJ2-7; 9 nucleotides align to TRBD1. CDR3 length equals 17 residues. Per germline, CDR1 SGHDT and CDR2 YYEEEE. V dropped 2 bases and J dropped 4; count of bases not matched to a gene: 13. The complete variable domain, with remaining parts taken from reference TRBV5-6 and TRBJ2-7, reads DAGVTQSPTHLIKTRGQQVTLRCSPKSGHDTVSWYQQALGQGPQFIFQYYEEEERQRGNFPDRFSGHQFPNYSSELNVNALLLGDSALYLCASSFSEGGTGFYEQYFGPGTRLTVT.

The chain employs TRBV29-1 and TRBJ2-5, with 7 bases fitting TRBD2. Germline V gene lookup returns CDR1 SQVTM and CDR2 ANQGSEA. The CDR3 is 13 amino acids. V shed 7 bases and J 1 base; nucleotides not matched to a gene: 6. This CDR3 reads CSAAGTTQETQYF. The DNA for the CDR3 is TGCAGCGCTGCGGGGACTACCCAAGAGACCCAGTACTTC.

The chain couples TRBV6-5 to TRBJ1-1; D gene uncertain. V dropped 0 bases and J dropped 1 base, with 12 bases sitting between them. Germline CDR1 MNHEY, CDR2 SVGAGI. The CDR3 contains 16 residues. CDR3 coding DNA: TGTGCCAGCAGTTACTCCCCCTTAGGCGGGAACACTGAAGCTTTCTTT. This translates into CASSYSPLGGNTEAFF.

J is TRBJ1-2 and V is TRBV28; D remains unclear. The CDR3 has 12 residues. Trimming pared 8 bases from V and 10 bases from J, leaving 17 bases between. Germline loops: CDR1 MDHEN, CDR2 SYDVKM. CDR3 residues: CASSAGRLDYTF. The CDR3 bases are TGTGCCAGCTCCGCGGGTCGGCTAGACTACACCTTC.

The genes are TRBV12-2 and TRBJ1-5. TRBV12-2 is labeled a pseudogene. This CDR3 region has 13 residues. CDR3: CASLYRGNQPQHF. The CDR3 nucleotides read TGTGCAAGTCTTTACCGGGGCAATCAGCCCCAGCATTTT.

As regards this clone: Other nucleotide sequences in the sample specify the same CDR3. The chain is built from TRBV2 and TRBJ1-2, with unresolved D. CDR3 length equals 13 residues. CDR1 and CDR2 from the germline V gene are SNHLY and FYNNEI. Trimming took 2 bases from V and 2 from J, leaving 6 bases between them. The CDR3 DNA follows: TGTGCCAGCAGTGAAAGGAGAAACTATGGCTACACCTTC. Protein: CASSERRNYGYTF.

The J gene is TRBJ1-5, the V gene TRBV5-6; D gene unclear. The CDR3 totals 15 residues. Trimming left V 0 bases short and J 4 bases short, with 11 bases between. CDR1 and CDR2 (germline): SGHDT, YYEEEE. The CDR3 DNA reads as TGTGCCAGCAGCTTGGATGGGCGGATGAATCAGCCCCAGCATTTT. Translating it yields CASSLDGRMNQPQHF.

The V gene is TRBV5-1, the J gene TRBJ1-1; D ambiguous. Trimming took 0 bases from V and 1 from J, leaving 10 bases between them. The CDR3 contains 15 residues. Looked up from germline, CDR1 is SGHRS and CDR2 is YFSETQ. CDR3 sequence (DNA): TGCGCCAGCAGCTTGGGAAGGCCAGGGAACACTGAAGCTTTCTTT. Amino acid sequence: CASSLGRPGNTEAFF.

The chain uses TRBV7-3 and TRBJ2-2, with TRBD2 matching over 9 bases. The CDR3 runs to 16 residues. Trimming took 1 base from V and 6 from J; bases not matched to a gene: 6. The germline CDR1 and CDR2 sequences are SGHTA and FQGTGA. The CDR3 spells CASSLMVAGVSGELFF. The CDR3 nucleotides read TGTGCCAGCAGCTTAATGGTAGCGGGAGTCTCCGGGGAGCTGTTTTTT. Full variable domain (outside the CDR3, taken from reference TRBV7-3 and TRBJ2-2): GAGVSQTPSNKVTEKGKYVELRCDPISGHTALYWYRQSLGQGPEFLIYFQGTGAADDSGLPNDRFFAVRPEGSVSTLKIQRTERGDSAVYLCASSLMVAGVSGELFFGEGSRLTVL.

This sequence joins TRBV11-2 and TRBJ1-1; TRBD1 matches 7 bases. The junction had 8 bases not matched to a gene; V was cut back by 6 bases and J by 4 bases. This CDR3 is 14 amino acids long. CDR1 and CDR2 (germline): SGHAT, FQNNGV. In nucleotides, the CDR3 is TGTGCCAGCAGTCGAACAGGGGAGGGCACTGAAGCTTTCTTT. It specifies CASSRTGEGTEAFF.

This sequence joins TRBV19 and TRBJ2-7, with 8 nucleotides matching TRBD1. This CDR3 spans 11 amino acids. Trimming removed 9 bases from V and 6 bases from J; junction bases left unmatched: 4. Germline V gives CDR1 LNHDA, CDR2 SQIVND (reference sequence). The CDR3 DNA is TGTGCCAGCTCGACAGGGGCCGAGCAGTACTTC. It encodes CASSTGAEQYF.

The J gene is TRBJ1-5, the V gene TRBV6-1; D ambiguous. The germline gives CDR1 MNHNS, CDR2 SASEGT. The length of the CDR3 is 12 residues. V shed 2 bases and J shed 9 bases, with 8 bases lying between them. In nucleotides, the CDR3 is TGTGCCAGCAGTGAATTGTCCGGGCCCCAGCATTTT. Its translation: CASSELSGPQHF.